The next 5 T cell receptor beta chains were all read from a single sample in a study of T cell clones after liver transplantation. Measured with immunoSEQ multiplex PCR; TCRdb has only the in-frame clones, and not every one. The table shows some 110,000 clones, with about nine tenths occurring only once. This material consisted of CD4+ T cells from blood, taken 12 months after liver transplant. Receptors were obtained from a human patient who received a liver transplant. The graft donor may account for some of the T cells.

This clone was recorded only once. The chain employs TRBV5-4 and TRBJ2-5; D not resolved. CDR1 is SGHNT, CDR2 YYREEE, per germline (reference sequence). This CDR3 region has 14 residues. Trimming left V 4 bases short and J 1 base short, with 11 bases between. The CDR3 spells CASSTRTLQETQYF. CDR3 coding DNA: TGTGCCAGCAGCACCAGGACGCTCCAAGAGACCCAGTACTTC.

V and J are TRBV7-2 and TRBJ2-4, with D perhaps TRBD2 (6 bases). CDR1 is SGHTA and CDR2 is FQGNSA in the germline V gene. Trimming took 1 base from V and 6 from J, leaving 10 bases between them. The CDR3 has 14 residues. The chain's CDR3 is CASSLELALNIQYF. The CDR3, as DNA: TGTGCCAGCAGCTTAGAACTAGCATTAAACATTCAGTACTTC.

V usage is TRBV9 and J usage is TRBJ1-5, with a tentative D call TRBD1 (6 bases). In germline, CDR1 is SGDLS, CDR2 YYNGEE. Trimming pared 3 bases from V and 5 bases from J, leaving 12 bases between. The CDR3 loop spans 14 amino acids. Here the CDR3 reads CASSAGQKDQPQHF. CDR3 coding DNA: TGTGCCAGCAGCGCCGGACAGAAGGATCAGCCCCAGCATTTT. The full variable domain, with the rest looked up from reference TRBV9 and TRBJ1-5, is DSGVTQTPKHLITATGQRVTLRCSPRSGDLSVYWYQQSLDQGLQFLIQYYNGEERAKGNILERFSAQQFPDLHSELNLSSLELGDSALYFCASSAGQKDQPQHFGDGTRLSIL.

The rearrangement joins TRBV20-1 to TRBJ2-3; D remains ambiguous. This CDR3 comprises 11 residues. Germline loops: CDR1 DFQATT, CDR2 SNEGSKA (reference sequence). Trimming removed 7 bases from V and 2 bases from J, with 7 bases in between. CDR3 loop: CSGSATDTQYF. CDR3 nucleotide sequence: TGCAGTGGCTCGGCCACAGATACGCAGTATTTT.

The J gene is TRBJ2-3, the V gene TRBV14; tentatively, D is TRBD2 (6 bases). The V gene's germline CDR1 is SGHDN and CDR2 FVKESK. The V end lost 4 bases, the J end lost 2 bases, and 7 bases lay between the germline ends. The CDR3 loop spans 13 amino acids. Here the CDR3 DNA reads TGTGCCAGCAGCCTGGACTACACAGATACGCAGTATTTT. As protein: CASSLDYTDTQYF.